The sequence of this TCR beta chain was determined in a study of CD8 T cells in Susac syndrome. A quantity of about 0.45 to 1 ug RNA underwent reverse transcription using random hexamers. Amplification of the TCR beta CDR3 was carried out by immunoSEQ multiplex PCR, which spanned a total of 54 Vbeta and 13 Jbeta segments. MiXCR, run by TCRdb on the immunoSEQ multiplex PCR reads, gives a single entry per CDR3 protein. The sample holds approximately 140,000 distinct CDR3 sequences, 85% to 95% seen once. Between the trimmed V and J ends, which lost 5 bases and 4 bases, there was a span of 17 bases. Looked up from germline, CDR1 is SEHNR and CDR2 is FQNEAQ (reference sequence). This CDR3 is 15 amino acids long.

This sequence joins TRBV7-9 and TRBJ2-5, with a tentative D call TRBD2 (7 bases). The clonotype comes from a human donor with multiple sclerosis. The specimen was CD4+ T cells from PBMCs. The CDR3 DNA is TGTGCCAGCAGCCTCGGGACAAGGGGGGGAGAGACCCAGTACTTC. As protein: CASSLGTRGGETQYF.